This TCR beta chain was recovered during a study of blood T cell repertoires in COVID-19. Study overall: Samples representing acute and convalescent COVID-19 were sourced from the United States, Italy and Spain.

Original analysis: Amplification from reference gene primers served as the basis for estimated nucleated cell counts. Produced via immunoSEQ multiplex PCR; TCRdb's table is partial and in-frame only. V and J calls and clone size are copied from that table; D and trimming were computed from the DNA. The sample contains 200,000 to 250,000 clones, roughly 80% of which appear only once. Germline V lookup: CDR1 MNHEY, CDR2 SVGEGT. With 4 bases removed from V and 7 bases from J, the gap between germline ends came to 7 bases. CDR3 length: 11 residues. In Seattle, patients joined the study during active infection and were tracked longitudinally.

This sequence was found in a woman aged 80 or over with COVID-19, enrolled during active disease. This rearrangement joins TRBV6-2 or TRBV6-3 to TRBJ1-1; no clear D. Sequencing was performed on peripheral blood. As DNA, the CDR3 is TGTGCCAGCAGTTTAACTAATGAAGCTTTCTTT. This codes for CASSLTNEAFF.